The 6 T cell receptor beta chains listed next were all sequenced from one sample in a study of blood T cell repertoires in COVID-19. TCRdb's copy holds only in-frame clones and misses some; the assay was immunoSEQ multiplex PCR. The table has tens of thousands of clones, 77% seen once; the top ten hold 2% to 2.5%. Sequences were obtained from peripheral blood. The receptors derive from a man between 65 and 79 years old with COVID-19, enrolled during active disease.

The genes are TRBV21-1 and TRBJ1-5. TRBV21-1 represents a pseudogene. The CDR3 is 17 residues long. The CDR3 nucleotides are TGTGCCTCCCAAGGTGTAGGCCGGAGGTATAGCAATCAGCCCCAGCATTTT. It codes for CASQGVGRRYSNQPQHF.

This clone has at least ten counts. The chain combines TRBV7-9 with TRBJ1-5; D remains unclear. The ends were cut back, 4 bases at V and 0 bases at J, with 7 bases in the middle. The CDR3 spans 14 residues. Germline V gene data show CDR1 as SEHNR and CDR2 as FQNEAQ (reference sequence). The CDR3 spells CASSSQVSNQPQHF. CDR3 nucleotide sequence: TGTGCCAGCAGCTCCCAGGTTAGCAATCAGCCCCAGCATTTT.

The V gene is TRBV12-5, the J gene TRBJ2-1, with 9 nucleotides matching TRBD2. The CDR3 is 18 amino acids. Germline trimming cut 1 base from V and 6 bases from J; bases unmatched to any gene: 13. CDR1 is LGHNT and CDR2 is FRNRAP in the germline V gene. The CDR3 here is CASGLGTSATGHGNEQFF. CDR3 DNA sequence: TGTGCTAGTGGTTTGGGGACTAGCGCCACGGGACATGGCAATGAGCAGTTCTTC.

V gene TRBV5-3 combines with J gene TRBJ1-5; D uncertain. TRBV5-3 is treated as an ORF (open reading frame) with a function not yet certain. This CDR3 spans 12 amino acids. Trimming pared 6 bases from V and 8 bases from J, leaving 12 bases between. The CDR3 loop reads CARTPWGEPQHF. The CDR3 region has the DNA TGTGCCAGAACCCCGTGGGGAGAGCCCCAGCATTTT.

The chain uses TRBV11-2 and TRBJ1-6; TRBD1 matches at 9 bases. Germline CDR1 is SGHAT and CDR2 is FQNNGV. The V segment lost 5 bases and the J segment 14 bases; nucleotides outside the gene matches: 13. This CDR3 has 15 amino acids. CDR3 coding DNA: TGTGCCAGCAGCCTCGGGACAGGGAGTCTCGCGGCCCTCCACTTT. Translated, it gives CASSLGTGSLAALHF.

V is TRBV30 and J is TRBJ1-3; D is uncertain. Looked up from germline, CDR1 is GTSNPN and CDR2 is SVGIG (reference sequence). The CDR3 contains 12 residues. Trimming cost V 2 bases and J 4 bases, with 6 bases left between them. In DNA, the CDR3 is TGTGCCTGGAGTCAAGCGGGAAACACCATATATTTT. Translated: CAWSQAGNTIYF.